Listed below are T cell receptor beta chains from one sample, sequenced in a study of tumor-infiltrating lymphocytes in glioblastoma multiforme. TCRdb independently ran MiXCR on the multiplex PCR reads; one entry per CDR3 protein. The sample gives almost 20,000 distinct CDR3 sequences, 55% to 70% of which show up once; around 18% is in the top ten. Sequencing used peripheral blood. The receptors were gathered from a male donor with glioblastoma. CDR3s include the opening cysteine and the closing phenylalanine or tryptophan. Fields, in order: D gene, V gene, clone size, J gene, CDR3 protein, CDR3 DNA. D genes are given only for firm matches. Only some rows state a clone size, as once, few, many or a class for expanded clones.

D gene: .
V gene: TRBV11-2
clone size: .
J gene: TRBJ1-2
CDR3 protein: CASSLVRGNNGNTF
CDR3 DNA: TGTGCCAGCAGCTTAGTACGGGGGAACAATGGCAACACCTTC

D gene: .
V gene: TRBV5-1
clone size: few
J gene: TRBJ1-2
CDR3 protein: CASSFSGASGYTF
CDR3 DNA: TGCGCCAGCAGCTTTTCAGGGGCGTCTGGCTACACCTTC

D gene: .
V gene: TRBV30
clone size: .
J gene: TRBJ2-4
CDR3 protein: CAWSVFGVAWIKNIKYF
CDR3 DNA: TGTGCCTGGAGTGTATTCGGGGTAGCGTGGATCAAAAACATTAAGTACTTC

D gene: TRBD1
V gene: TRBV11-2
clone size: large
J gene: TRBJ2-7
CDR3 protein: CASNDRGDHEQYF
CDR3 DNA: TGTGCCAGCAACGACAGGGGAGACCACGAGCAGTACTTC

D gene: .
V gene: TRBV6-6
clone size: once
J gene: TRBJ1-1
CDR3 protein: CASSRNTEAFF
CDR3 DNA: TGTGCCAGCAGCCGGAACACTGAAGCTTTCTTT

D gene: .
V gene: TRBV5-4
clone size: many
J gene: TRBJ2-7
CDR3 protein: CASSLVDGSSYEQYF
CDR3 DNA: TGTGCCAGCAGCTTGGTGGACGGGAGCTCCTACGAGCAGTACTTC

D gene: .
V gene: TRBV11-3
clone size: .
J gene: TRBJ2-1
CDR3 protein: CASSSRGEVELFF
CDR3 DNA: TGCGCCAGCAGCTCGAGGGGGGAGGTTGAGCTGTTCTTC

D gene: TRBD2
V gene: TRBV29-1
clone size: many
J gene: TRBJ2-2
CDR3 protein: CSVELGAGGDGELFF
CDR3 DNA: TGCAGCGTTGAACTGGGAGCGGGAGGGGACGGGGAGCTGTTTTTT

D gene: .
V gene: TRBV29-1
clone size: .
J gene: TRBJ1-1
CDR3 protein: CSASDTEAFF
CDR3 DNA: TGCAGCGCTTCTGACACTGAAGCTTTCTTT

D gene: TRBD2
V gene: TRBV5-6
clone size: .
J gene: TRBJ2-2
CDR3 protein: CASRTSASNTGELFF
CDR3 DNA: TGTGCCAGCAGAACTAGCGCCTCAAACACCGGGGAGCTGTTTTTT

D gene: .
V gene: TRBV20-1
clone size: .
J gene: TRBJ1-3
CDR3 protein: CSVYLGAGDTIYF
CDR3 DNA: TGCAGTGTCTACTTGGGTGCTGGAGACACCATATATTTT

D gene: .
V gene: TRBV11-2
clone size: .
J gene: TRBJ2-3
CDR3 protein: CASNSYGIDTDTQYF
CDR3 DNA: TGTGCCAGCAACTCCTATGGGATTGACACAGATACGCAGTATTTT

D gene: .
V gene: TRBV20-1
clone size: .
J gene: TRBJ2-5
CDR3 protein: CSARAGAPQETQYF
CDR3 DNA: TGCAGTGCTAGAGCGGGGGCTCCACAAGAGACCCAGTACTTC

D gene: TRBD2
V gene: TRBV20-1
clone size: .
J gene: TRBJ2-4
CDR3 protein: CSAWAETSGLNIRYF
CDR3 DNA: TGCAGTGCTTGGGCGGAGACTAGCGGATTAAACATTCGGTACTTC

D gene: .
V gene: TRBV11-2
clone size: .
J gene: TRBJ2-1
CDR3 protein: CASSLERTCFDEHFF
CDR3 DNA: TGTGCCAGCAGCTTAGAGCGGACATGTTTTGATGAGCATTTCTTC

D gene: .
V gene: TRBV12-3/TRBV12-4
clone size: .
J gene: TRBJ2-7
CDR3 protein: CASSWTGSYKQYF
CDR3 DNA: TGTGCCAGTAGTTGGACGGGCTCCTACAAGCAGTACTTC

D gene: TRBD1
V gene: TRBV11-2
clone size: .
J gene: TRBJ2-7
CDR3 protein: CASSLTGKGNEQYF
CDR3 DNA: TGTGCCAGCAGCTTGACAGGGAAGGGGAACGAGCAGTACTTC

D gene: .
V gene: TRBV29-1
clone size: few
J gene: TRBJ2-2
CDR3 protein: CSVGAENTGELFF
CDR3 DNA: TGCAGCGTTGGGGCAGAAAACACCGGGGAGCTGTTTTTT

D gene: .
V gene: TRBV11-2
clone size: medium-sized
J gene: TRBJ2-1
CDR3 protein: CASSLAQGLADYNEQFF
CDR3 DNA: TGTGCCAGCAGCTTAGCCCAGGGGCTAGCGGACTACAATGAGCAGTTCTTC

D gene: .
V gene: TRBV11-2
clone size: .
J gene: TRBJ1-3
CDR3 protein: CASSLGGTGNTIYF
CDR3 DNA: TGTGCCAGCAGCTTAGGCGGAACTGGAAACACCATATATTTT

D gene: .
V gene: TRBV6-5
clone size: many
J gene: TRBJ1-1
CDR3 protein: CATRPRGNTEAFF
CDR3 DNA: TGTGCCACCAGACCCCGAGGGAACACTGAAGCTTTCTTT

D gene: .
V gene: TRBV20-1
clone size: .
J gene: TRBJ1-5
CDR3 protein: CSAIRDSNQPQHF
CDR3 DNA: TGCAGTGCTATTCGTGATAGCAATCAGCCCCAGCATTTT

D gene: TRBD2
V gene: TRBV29-1
clone size: .
J gene: TRBJ2-7
CDR3 protein: CNVADTTTSGKGYEQYF
CDR3 DNA: TGCAACGTGGCAGACACCACCACTAGCGGGAAAGGGTATGAGCAGTACTTC

D gene: .
V gene: TRBV11-2
clone size: .
J gene: TRBJ2-7
CDR3 protein: CASSQRGQDYEQYF
CDR3 DNA: TGTGCCAGCAGCCAACGCGGCCAGGACTACGAGCAGTACTTC

D gene: .
V gene: TRBV11-2
clone size: .
J gene: TRBJ2-2
CDR3 protein: CARSPLRQDTGELFF
CDR3 DNA: TGTGCAAGGAGCCCGCTGAGACAGGACACCGGGGAGCTGTTTTTT

D gene: TRBD2
V gene: TRBV4-1
clone size: many
J gene: TRBJ2-3
CDR3 protein: CASSQALTSGAIATQYF
CDR3 DNA: TGCGCCAGCAGCCAAGCCTTAACTAGCGGGGCCATTGCTACGCAGTATTTT

D gene: TRBD2
V gene: TRBV5-8
clone size: .
J gene: TRBJ2-1
CDR3 protein: CASLSGRSSYNEQFF
CDR3 DNA: TGTGCCAGCCTTAGCGGGAGGAGCTCCTACAATGAGCAGTTCTTC

D gene: .
V gene: TRBV5-6
clone size: .
J gene: TRBJ1-6
CDR3 protein: CASMRDSPLHF
CDR3 DNA: TGTGCCAGCATGCGAGATTCACCCCTCCACTTT

D gene: TRBD1
V gene: TRBV5-1
clone size: .
J gene: TRBJ2-5
CDR3 protein: CASSRDSKETQYF
CDR3 DNA: TGCGCCAGCAGCCGGGACAGTAAAGAGACCCAGTACTTC

D gene: TRBD1
V gene: TRBV7-9
clone size: .
J gene: TRBJ2-5
CDR3 protein: CASAGTEYQETQYF
CDR3 DNA: TGTGCCAGCGCCGGGACAGAGTACCAAGAGACCCAGTACTTC

D gene: .
V gene: TRBV28
clone size: .
J gene: TRBJ2-7
CDR3 protein: CANSWWQGKDEQYF
CDR3 DNA: TGTGCCAACAGTTGGTGGCAGGGAAAGGACGAGCAATACTTC

D gene: .
V gene: TRBV29-1
clone size: once
J gene: TRBJ2-1
CDR3 protein: CSVEWCGYEQFF
CDR3 DNA: TGCAGCGTCGAATGGTGCGGGTATGAGCAGTTCTTC

D gene: .
V gene: TRBV11-2
clone size: .
J gene: TRBJ2-7
CDR3 protein: CASSLVGTGSTYSYEQYF
CDR3 DNA: TGTGCCAGCAGCTTAGTCGGAACGGGTTCGACTTACTCCTACGAGCAGTACTTC

D gene: TRBD1
V gene: TRBV29-1
clone size: .
J gene: TRBJ1-1
CDR3 protein: CSVQGGLRAIF
CDR3 DNA: TGCAGCGTCCAGGGGGGGCTTCGGGCCATCTTT

D gene: TRBD2
V gene: TRBV11-2
clone size: .
J gene: TRBJ2-3
CDR3 protein: CTRSVGGSLPDTQYF
CDR3 DNA: TGTACCCGCAGCGTTGGCGGGAGCCTCCCAGATACGCAGTATTTT

D gene: .
V gene: TRBV11-2
clone size: .
J gene: TRBJ2-1
CDR3 protein: CACNWVRGTEQFF
CDR3 DNA: TGTGCCTGCAACTGGGTCCGAGGGACCGAGCAGTTCTTC

D gene: .
V gene: TRBV20-1
clone size: .
J gene: TRBJ2-7
CDR3 protein: CNADPDIDQSYEQYF
CDR3 DNA: TGCAATGCTGACCCGGACATCGACCAGTCCTACGAGCAGTACTTC

D gene: .
V gene: TRBV11-3
clone size: .
J gene: TRBJ2-1
CDR3 protein: CASSLTEGSEQFF
CDR3 DNA: TGTGCCAGCAGCTTAACAGAGGGCAGTGAGCAGTTCTTC

D gene: .
V gene: TRBV5-4
clone size: .
J gene: TRBJ1-2
CDR3 protein: CARGLEIGRSYGYTF
CDR3 DNA: TGTGCCAGGGGCTTGGAGATTGGGAGGTCCTATGGCTACACCTTC

D gene: .
V gene: TRBV7-9
clone size: .
J gene: TRBJ1-1
CDR3 protein: CARSLGAVRNTEAFF
CDR3 DNA: TGTGCCAGGAGCTTAGGGGCGGTACGGAACACTGAAGCTTTCTTT

D gene: TRBD1
V gene: TRBV29-1
clone size: .
J gene: TRBJ1-5
CDR3 protein: CSVQQGAKQPQHF
CDR3 DNA: TGCAGCGTTCAGCAGGGGGCAAAGCAGCCCCAGCATTTT

D gene: .
V gene: TRBV12-1
clone size: many
J gene: TRBJ2-3
CDR3 protein: CASSWGRADTQYF
CDR3 DNA: TGTGCCAGCAGCTGGGGACGGGCGGATACGCAGTATTTT

D gene: .
V gene: TRBV11-2
clone size: .
J gene: TRBJ2-7
CDR3 protein: CASRLADYKQYF
CDR3 DNA: TGCGCCAGTCGATTAGCGGATTACAAACAGTACTTC

D gene: TRBD1
V gene: TRBV11-3
clone size: many
J gene: TRBJ1-1
CDR3 protein: CASSSRRDSEAFF
CDR3 DNA: TGTGCCAGCAGCTCTCGTCGGGACAGTGAAGCTTTCTTT

D gene: .
V gene: TRBV11-2
clone size: once
J gene: TRBJ2-1
CDR3 protein: CASSPGTCFYNEQFF
CDR3 DNA: TGTGCCAGCAGTCCCGGGACTTGCTTTTACAATGAGCAGTTCTTC

D gene: TRBD1
V gene: TRBV11-2
clone size: .
J gene: TRBJ1-1
CDR3 protein: CASSSGGNTEAFF
CDR3 DNA: TGTGCCAGCAGCTCAGGGGGGAACACTGAAGCTTTCTTT